The source of this TCR beta chain is a study of OX40 agonist ivuxolimab in advanced cancers. The repertoire was sequenced with immunoSEQ multiplex PCR; TCRdb's copy has only in-frame clones and lacks some. The sample has approximately 70,000 clones, around 90% seen once. The ends were cut back, 4 bases at V and 7 bases at J, with 21 bases in the middle. The V gene's germline CDR1 is MGHRA and CDR2 YSYEKL. The CDR3 consists of 16 residues. This receptor was taken from an adult with an advanced solid tumor such as melanoma, head and neck, liver or kidney cancer. The input for sequencing was CD4+ or CD8+ T cells sorted from blood, taken in a trial of the OX40 agonist ivuxolimab. V usage is TRBV4-1 and J usage is TRBJ2-3; a possible D gene is TRBD2 (7 bases). The CDR3 region has the DNA TGCGCCAGCAGCCCCCCTAGCGGAGGGGGAGGGTATACGCAGTATTTT. Translation: CASSPPSGGGGYTQYF.